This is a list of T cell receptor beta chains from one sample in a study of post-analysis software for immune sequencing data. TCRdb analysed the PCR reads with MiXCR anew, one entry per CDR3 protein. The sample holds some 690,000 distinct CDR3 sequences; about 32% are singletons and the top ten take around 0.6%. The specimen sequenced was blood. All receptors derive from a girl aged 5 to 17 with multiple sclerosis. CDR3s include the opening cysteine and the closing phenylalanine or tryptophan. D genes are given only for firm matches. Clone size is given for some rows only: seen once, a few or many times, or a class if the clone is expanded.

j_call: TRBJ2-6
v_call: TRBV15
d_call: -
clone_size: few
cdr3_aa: CATSGLRQTGANVLTF
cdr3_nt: TGTGCCACCAGCGGTTTACGGCAGACTGGGGCCAACGTCCTGACTTTC

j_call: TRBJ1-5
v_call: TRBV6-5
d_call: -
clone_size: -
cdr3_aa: CASRPDYQPQHF
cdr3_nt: TGTGCCAGCAGGCCAGACTATCAGCCCCAGCATTTT

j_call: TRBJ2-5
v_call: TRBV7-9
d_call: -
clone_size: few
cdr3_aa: CASSFRAAQETQYF
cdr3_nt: TGTGCCAGCAGCTTCCGAGCGGCCCAAGAGACCCAGTACTTC

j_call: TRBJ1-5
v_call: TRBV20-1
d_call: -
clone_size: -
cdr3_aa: CSARDHSGPNQPQHF
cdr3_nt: TGCAGTGCTAGAGACCACAGTGGGCCCAATCAGCCCCAGCATTTT

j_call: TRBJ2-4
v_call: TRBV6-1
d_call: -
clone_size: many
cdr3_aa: CASTESQYNIQYF
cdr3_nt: TGTGCCAGCACCGAAAGTCAGTACAACATTCAGTACTTC

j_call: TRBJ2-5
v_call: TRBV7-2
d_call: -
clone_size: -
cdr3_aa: CASGAGRGLFETQYF
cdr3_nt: TGTGCCAGCGGCGCGGGGAGGGGGCTCTTTGAGACCCAGTACTTC

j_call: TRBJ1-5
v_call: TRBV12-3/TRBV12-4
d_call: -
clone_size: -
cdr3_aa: CASVEGVSNQPQHF
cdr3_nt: TGTGCCAGCGTAGAGGGCGTTAGCAATCAGCCCCAGCATTTT

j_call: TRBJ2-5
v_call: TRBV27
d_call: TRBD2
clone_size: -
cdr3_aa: CASRRGLAGERETRYF
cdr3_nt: TGCGCCAGCCGCAGGGGACTAGCGGGAGAAAGAGAGACCCGGTACTTC

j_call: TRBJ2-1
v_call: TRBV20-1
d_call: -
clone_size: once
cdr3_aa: CSAGDGGEFYNEQFF
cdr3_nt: TGCAGTGCTGGAGATGGAGGGGAGTTCTACAATGAGCAGTTCTTC

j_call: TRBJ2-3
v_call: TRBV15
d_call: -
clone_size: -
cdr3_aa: CATSSTPGRSAESSTDTQYF
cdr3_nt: TGTGCCACCAGCAGCACGCCGGGACGTTCGGCCGAGTCTAGCACAGATACGCAGTATTTT

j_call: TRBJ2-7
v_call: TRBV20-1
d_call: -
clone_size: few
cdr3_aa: CSLYFAASYEQYF
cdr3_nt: TGCAGTCTATACTTTGCTGCTTCCTACGAGCAGTACTTC

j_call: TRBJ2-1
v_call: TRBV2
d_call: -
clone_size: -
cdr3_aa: CASNSINEQFF
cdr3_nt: TGTGCCAGCAACTCGATCAATGAGCAGTTCTTC

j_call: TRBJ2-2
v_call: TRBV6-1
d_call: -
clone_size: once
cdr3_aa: CASRRDTGELFF
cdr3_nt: TGTGCCAGCAGAAGAGACACCGGGGAGCTGTTTTTT

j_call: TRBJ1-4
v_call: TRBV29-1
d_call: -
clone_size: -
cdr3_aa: CSVGANNEKLFF
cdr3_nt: TGCAGCGTTGGGGCTAATAATGAAAAACTGTTTTTT

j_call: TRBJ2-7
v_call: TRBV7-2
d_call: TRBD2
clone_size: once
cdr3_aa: CAGSLLAGLVSYEQYF
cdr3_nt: TGTGCCGGCAGCTTACTAGCGGGCCTGGTCTCCTACGAGCAGTACTTC

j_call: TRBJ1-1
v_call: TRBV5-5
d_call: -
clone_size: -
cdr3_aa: CASSSPDYTEAFF
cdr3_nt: TGTGCCAGCAGCTCCCCCGACTACACTGAAGCTTTCTTT

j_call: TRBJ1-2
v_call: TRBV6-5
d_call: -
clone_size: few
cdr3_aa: CASSYNGAYGYTF
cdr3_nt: TGTGCCAGCAGTTACAATGGCGCGTATGGCTACACCTTC

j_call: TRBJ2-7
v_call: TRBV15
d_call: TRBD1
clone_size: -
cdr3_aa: CATSRRQGTYNEQYF
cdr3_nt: TGTGCCACCAGCAGGAGACAGGGGACCTACAATGAGCAGTACTTC

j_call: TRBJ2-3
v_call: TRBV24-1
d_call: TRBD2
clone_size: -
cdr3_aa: CATSDPIAGVTDTQYF
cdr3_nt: TGTGCCACCAGTGACCCCATAGCGGGAGTAACGGATACGCAGTATTTT

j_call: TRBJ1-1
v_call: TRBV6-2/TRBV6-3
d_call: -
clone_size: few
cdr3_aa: CASSYHIGQLQNTEAFF
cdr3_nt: TGTGCCAGCAGTTACCATATCGGACAGCTCCAGAACACTGAAGCTTTCTTT

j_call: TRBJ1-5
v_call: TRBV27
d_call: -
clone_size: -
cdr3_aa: CASSPRTESQPQHF
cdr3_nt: TGTGCCAGCAGTCCCCGGACAGAGAGCCAGCCCCAGCATTTT

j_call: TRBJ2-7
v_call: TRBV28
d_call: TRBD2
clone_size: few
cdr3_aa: CASSYRSGAYEQYF
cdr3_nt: TGTGCCAGCAGTTACAGGAGCGGGGCCTACGAGCAGTACTTC

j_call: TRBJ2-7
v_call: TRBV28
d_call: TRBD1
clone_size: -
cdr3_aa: CASSRSAGGYYEQYF
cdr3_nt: TGTGCCAGCAGTCGAAGCGCAGGGGGCTACTACGAGCAGTACTTC

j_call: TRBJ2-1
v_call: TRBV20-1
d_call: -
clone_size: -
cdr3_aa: CSAVKSSSYNEQFF
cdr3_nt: TGCAGTGCTGTTAAATCTAGCTCCTACAATGAGCAGTTCTTC

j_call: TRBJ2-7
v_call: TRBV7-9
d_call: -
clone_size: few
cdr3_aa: CASSPDHYNEQYF
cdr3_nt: TGTGCCAGCAGCCCTGACCACTACAATGAGCAGTACTTC

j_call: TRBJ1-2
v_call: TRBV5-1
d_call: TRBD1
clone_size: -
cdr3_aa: CASSLGTGSVYGYTF
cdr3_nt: TGCGCCAGCAGCTTGGGGACAGGGAGCGTCTATGGCTACACCTTC

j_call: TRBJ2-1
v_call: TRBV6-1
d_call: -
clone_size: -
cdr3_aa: CASSVGQRDNEQFF
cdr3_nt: TGTGCCAGCAGTGTCGGGCAGAGAGACAATGAGCAGTTCTTC

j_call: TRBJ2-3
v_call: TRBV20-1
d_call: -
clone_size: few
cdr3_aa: CSTQGATSSTDTQYF
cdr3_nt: TGCAGTACTCAGGGCGCCACCTCTAGCACAGATACGCAGTATTTT

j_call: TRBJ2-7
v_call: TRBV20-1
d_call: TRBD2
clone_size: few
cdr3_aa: CSARIVGGPYEQYF
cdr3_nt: TGCAGTGCTAGAATTGTGGGAGGGCCGTACGAGCAGTACTTC

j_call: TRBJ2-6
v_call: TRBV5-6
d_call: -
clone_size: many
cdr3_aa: CASSFSIAAPGAYGANVLTF
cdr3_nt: TGTGCCAGCAGCTTTTCTATAGCGGCCCCGGGTGCTTATGGGGCCAACGTCCTGACTTTC

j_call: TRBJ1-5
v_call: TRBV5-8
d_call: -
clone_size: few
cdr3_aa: CASRKASGPGNQPQHF
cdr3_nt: TGTGCCAGCAGAAAGGCGTCAGGGCCTGGCAATCAGCCCCAGCATTTT

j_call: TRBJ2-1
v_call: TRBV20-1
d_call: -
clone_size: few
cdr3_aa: CSAAPSGSYNEQFF
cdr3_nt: TGCAGTGCTGCACCCAGCGGATCGTACAATGAGCAGTTCTTC

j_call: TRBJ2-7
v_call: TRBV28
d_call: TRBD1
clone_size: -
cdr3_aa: CASSRRTGPEQYF
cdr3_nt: TGTGCCAGCAGTAGACGGACAGGGCCCGAGCAGTACTTC

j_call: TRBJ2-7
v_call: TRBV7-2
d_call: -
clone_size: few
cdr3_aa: CASSLGDQEYF
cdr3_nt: TGTGCCAGCAGCTTGGGGGATCAGGAGTACTTC

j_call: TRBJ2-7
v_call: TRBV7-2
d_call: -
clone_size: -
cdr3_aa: CASIALPGHSYEQYF
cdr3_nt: TGTGCCAGCATCGCTCTACCGGGACACTCCTACGAGCAGTACTTC

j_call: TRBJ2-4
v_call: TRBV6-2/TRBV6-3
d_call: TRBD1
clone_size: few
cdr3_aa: CTSRTGNIQYF
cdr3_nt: TGTACCAGCCGGACAGGAAACATTCAGTACTTC

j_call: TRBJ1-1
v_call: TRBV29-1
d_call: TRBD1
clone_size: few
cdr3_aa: CSVSGQGAGGTEAFF
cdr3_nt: TGCAGCGTTTCAGGACAGGGGGCGGGGGGAACTGAAGCTTTCTTT

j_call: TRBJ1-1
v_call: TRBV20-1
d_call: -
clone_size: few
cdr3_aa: CSATPTALNTEAFF
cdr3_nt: TGCAGTGCTACCCCGACAGCGTTGAACACTGAAGCTTTCTTT

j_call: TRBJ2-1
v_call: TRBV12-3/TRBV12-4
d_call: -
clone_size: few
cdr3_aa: CASSLNDGGVNEQFF
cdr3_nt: TGTGCCAGCAGTTTAAATGACGGGGGCGTCAATGAGCAGTTCTTC

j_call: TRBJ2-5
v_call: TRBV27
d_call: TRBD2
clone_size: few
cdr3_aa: CASSSHRGGGQATQYF
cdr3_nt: TGTGCCAGCAGTTCACATCGCGGGGGGGGCCAAGCGACCCAGTACTTC

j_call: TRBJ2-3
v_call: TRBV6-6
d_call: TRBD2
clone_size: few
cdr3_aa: CASSYSTGGSGTDTQYF
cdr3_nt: TGTGCCAGCAGTTACTCGACCGGGGGGTCGGGGACAGATACGCAGTATTTT

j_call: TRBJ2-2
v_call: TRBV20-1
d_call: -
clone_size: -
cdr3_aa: CSASPSANTGELFF
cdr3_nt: TGCAGTGCTAGCCCCAGCGCGAACACCGGGGAGCTGTTTTTT